The source of this T cell receptor (beta chain) is a study of blood T cell repertoires in COVID-19. For the study at large: Sites across the United States, Italy and Spain contributed samples from acute and convalescent COVID-19.

Method: immunoSEQ multiplex PCR; TCRdb's copy keeps in-frame clones and lacks some. The sample has more than 300,000 clones, about 91% seen once. Germline CDR1 is MNHEY and CDR2 is SVGAGI. Unmatched junction bases numbered 10, after V lost 6 bases and J lost 5 bases. CDR3 size: 15 residues. The sequence was collected from a woman aged 30 to 39 with COVID-19, enrolled during active disease. J is TRBJ1-2 and V is TRBV6-5; TRBD1 agrees at 9 bases. Source material: peripheral blood. The CDR3 nucleotides are TGTGCCAGCAGCCACACTCCCGGGACAGGGTATGGCTACACCTTC. This translates into CASSHTPGTGYGYTF.